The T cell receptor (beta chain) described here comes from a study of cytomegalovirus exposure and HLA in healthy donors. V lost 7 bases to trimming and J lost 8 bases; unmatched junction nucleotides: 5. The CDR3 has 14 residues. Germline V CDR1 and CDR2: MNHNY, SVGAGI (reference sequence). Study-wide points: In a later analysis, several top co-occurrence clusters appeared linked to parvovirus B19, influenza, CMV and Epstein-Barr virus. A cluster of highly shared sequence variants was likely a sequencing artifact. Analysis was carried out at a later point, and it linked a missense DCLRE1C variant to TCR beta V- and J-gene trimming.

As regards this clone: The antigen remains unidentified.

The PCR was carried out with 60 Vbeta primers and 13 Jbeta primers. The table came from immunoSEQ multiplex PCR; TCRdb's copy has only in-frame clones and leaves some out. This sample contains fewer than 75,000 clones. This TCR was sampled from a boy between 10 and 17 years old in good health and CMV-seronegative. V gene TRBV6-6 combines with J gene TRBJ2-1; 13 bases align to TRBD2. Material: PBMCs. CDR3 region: CASTGTSGTDEQFF. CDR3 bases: TGTGCCAGCACCGGGACTAGCGGGACTGATGAGCAGTTCTTC.